Listed here are 30 T cell receptor beta chains from one sample, sequenced in a study of blood T cell repertoires in COVID-19. Sequencing used immunoSEQ multiplex PCR; TCRdb keeps in-frame clones, though not all of them. The sample yields under 300,000 clones, more than 70% seen once. Material for sequencing was peripheral blood. Every receptor here comes from a man aged 80 or over with acute or convalescent COVID-19.

The chain is built from TRBV4-3 and TRBJ2-3, with a weak D call TRBD1 (7 bases). Looked up from germline, CDR1 is LGHNA and CDR2 is YSLEER. The germline V and J ends were trimmed by 0 bases and 5 bases, with 15 bases remaining between them. The CDR3 is made up of 16 amino acids. The DNA of the CDR3 is TGCGCCAGCAGCCAAGATCGGGGGACAGTACTAGATACGCAGTATTTT. Amino acids: CASSQDRGTVLDTQYF.

This sequence joins TRBV28 and TRBJ2-3; the match to TRBD1 covers 10 bases. Trimming cost V 6 bases and J 6 bases; bases outside gene matches: 21. Germline CDR1 is MDHEN and CDR2 is SYDVKM. The length of the CDR3 is 19 residues. The CDR3 loop reads CASSPAGTGAFTFSDTQYF. The CDR3 DNA follows: TGTGCCAGCAGCCCGGCCGGGACAGGGGCCTTTACATTCTCCGATACGCAGTATTTT.

Comments on this clone: One end of the junction varies from germline; a read error may be responsible. V usage is TRBV3-1 (or the pseudogene TRBV3-2) and J usage is TRBJ2-5; 9 bases agree with TRBD2. CDR1 is LGHDT, CDR2 YNNKEL, per germline (reference sequence). The CDR3 has 14 residues. The CDR3 region is CASGQTSGQETQYF. DNA for the CDR3: TGTGCCAGCGGCCAGACTAGCGGCCAAGAGACCCAGTACTTC.

The sample holds a few counts of this clone. The chain couples TRBV10-3 to TRBJ1-1; D possibly corresponds to TRBD1 (6 bases). V shed 6 bases and J shed 5 bases, with 16 bases lying between them. This CDR3 is built from 14 residues. Per the germline V gene, CDR1 is ENHRY and CDR2 is SYGVKD. CDR3 sequence: CAIRNRERVTEAFF. CDR3 nucleotide sequence: TGTGCCATCAGGAACAGGGAGCGCGTGACTGAAGCTTTCTTT.

On this clone itself: Other DNA sequences in the same sample also yield this CDR3. The chain has TRBV28 and TRBJ1-5, with D possibly being TRBD1 (6 bases). Germline loops: CDR1 MDHEN, CDR2 SYDVKM. V lost 6 bases and J 6 bases, leaving 9 bases between the germline ends. The CDR3 loop spans 12 amino acids. CDR3 bases: TGTGCCAGCAGCTTCAGGGGTCAGCCCCAGCATTTT. This sequence encodes CASSFRGQPQHF.

This rearrangement joins TRBV5-1 to TRBJ2-7; the match to TRBD1 covers 10 bases. The CDR3 length is 12 residues. With 2 bases clipped from V and 12 bases from J, the junction kept 5 bases outside the gene matches. CDR1 and CDR2 from the germline V gene are SGHRS and YFSETQ. CDR3 loop: CASSFDRGRWYF. CDR3 bases: TGCGCCAGCAGCTTTGACAGGGGGCGGTGGTACTTC.

This clone was seen a handful of times. V and J are TRBV5-1 and TRBJ1-2; 8 bases agree with TRBD1. With 4 bases clipped from V and 1 base from J, the junction kept 3 bases outside the gene matches. Germline CDR1 SGHRS, CDR2 YFSETQ. The CDR3 has 14 residues. This chain's CDR3 is CASSMTGDNYGYTF. The CDR3 DNA sequence: TGCGCCAGCAGCATGACAGGGGATAACTATGGCTACACCTTC.

The chain has TRBV5-1 and TRBJ2-1, with TRBD1 matching 8 bases. The trim removed 4 bases at V and 12 bases at J, leaving 15 bases unmatched. Germline CDR1 reads SGHRS; CDR2 reads YFSETQ. The CDR3 contains 15 residues. This CDR3 reads CASSRSGTGRFGQFF. The CDR3, as DNA: TGCGCCAGCAGCCGCTCCGGGACAGGTCGTTTTGGGCAGTTCTTC.

A note on this clone: This CDR3 is also generated by other DNA sequences in the sample. The chain joins TRBV18 to TRBJ1-5, with 8 bases fitting TRBD1. The germline V gene has CDR1 KGHSH and CDR2 LQKENI. This CDR3 spans 15 amino acids. V lost 3 bases, J lost 0 bases, and 1 base stayed unmatched. The CDR3 spells CASSPQGASNQPQHF. The CDR3 DNA reads TGTGCCAGCTCACCGCAGGGGGCTAGCAATCAGCCCCAGCATTTT.

The count of this clone is one. V usage is TRBV4-1 and J usage is TRBJ1-4; 8 positions agree with TRBD1. The germline CDR1 and CDR2 sequences are MGHRA and YSYEKL. The CDR3 runs 14 residues. After removal of 5 bases from V and 7 bases from J, the junction contained 6 bases not matched to a gene. The CDR3 DNA reads TGCGCCAGCAGCGACAGGGGAGCGAGTGAAAAACTGTTTTTT. This gives the protein CASSDRGASEKLFF.

The rearrangement links TRBV3-1 (or the pseudogene TRBV3-2) to TRBJ1-1; D remains ambiguous. The CDR3 sequence is 13 residues long. CDR1 and CDR2 (germline): LGHDT, YNNKEL (reference sequence). Between the trimmed V and J ends, which lost 1 base and 5 bases, there was a span of 8 bases. In nucleotides, the CDR3 is TGTGCCAGCAGCCAAGTAAGGAGGACTGAAGCTTTCTTT. It specifies CASSQVRRTEAFF.

The chain has TRBV19 and TRBJ1-5; possibly TRBD1 for D (5 bases). The V gene lost 7 bases and the J gene lost 7 bases, with 14 bases spanning the gap. Germline V gene data show CDR1 as LNHDA and CDR2 as SQIVND (reference sequence). There are 13 residues in the CDR3. In nucleotides, the CDR3 is TGTGCCAGTACCCTACCGGGGGGGCAGCCCCAGCATTTT. It translates to CASTLPGGQPQHF.

The chain is built from TRBV28 and TRBJ1-2; D is uncertain. CDR1 is MDHEN, CDR2 SYDVKM, per germline. The CDR3 totals 14 residues. Trimming shortened V by 6 bases and J by 3 bases, and 14 bases separated the two germline ends. This chain's CDR3 is CASSPAGTDYGYTF. CDR3 in DNA: TGTGCCAGCAGCCCGGCGGGCACAGACTATGGCTACACCTTC.

The chain links TRBV5-6 to TRBJ2-7; weak D call: TRBD1 (5 bases). Trimming shortened V by 4 bases and J by 3 bases, and 11 bases separated the two germline ends. The CDR3 totals 13 residues. CDR1 is SGHDT, CDR2 YYEEEE, per germline. The CDR3 here is CASSNQGIYEQYF. Written as DNA, the CDR3 is TGTGCCAGCAGCAATCAGGGAATCTACGAGCAGTACTTC. Using reference TRBV5-6 and TRBJ2-7 for the parts outside the CDR3, the full variable domain is DAGVTQSPTHLIKTRGQQVTLRCSPKSGHDTVSWYQQALGQGPQFIFQYYEEEERQRGNFPDRFSGHQFPNYSSELNVNALLLGDSALYLCASSNQGIYEQYFGPGTRLTVT.

The rearrangement links TRBV6-2 or TRBV6-3 to TRBJ2-3; weak D call: TRBD1 (6 bases). This CDR3 is 15 amino acids long. In germline, CDR1 is MNHEY, CDR2 SVGEGT. V lost 5 bases and J lost 2, with 14 bases in between. The CDR3 DNA is TGTGCCAGCAGTCTCTTTGGACAGTCCACAGATACGCAGTATTTT. This encodes CASSLFGQSTDTQYF.

This clone was counted once. This chain links TRBV7-2 with TRBJ1-2, with D unresolved. V lost 5 bases, J lost 4 bases, and 20 bases lay in between. The CDR3 covers 16 residues. Germline V gene lookup returns CDR1 SGHTA and CDR2 FQGNSA. As DNA, the CDR3 is TGTGCCAGCAGCCCTAGCCCAGGCGCCCTTAGCTATGGCTACACCTTC. Translating gives CASSPSPGALSYGYTF. Filled out from reference TRBV7-2 and TRBJ1-2, the complete variable domain reads GAGVSQSPSNKVTEKGKDVELRCDPISGHTALYWYRQSLGQGLEFLIYFQGNSAPDKSGLPSDRFSAERTGGSVSTLTIQRTQQEDSAVYLCASSPSPGALSYGYTFGSGTRLTVV.

To note about this clone: Other nucleotide sequences from this sample produce the same CDR3. The CDR3: CASSLDRGTEAFF. The DNA for the CDR3 is TGTGCCAGCAGCTTAGACAGGGGAACTGAAGCTTTCTTT. This chain uses TRBV11-3 with TRBJ1-1, with D possibly TRBD1 on 6 matching bases. Trimming pared 0 bases from V and 5 bases from J, leaving 7 bases between. The CDR3 totals 13 residues. Looked up from germline, CDR1 is SGHNT and CDR2 is YENEEA.

The gene calls are TRBV27 and TRBJ2-3, with TRBD2 matching 7 bases. Trimming cost V 5 bases and J 1 base; bases outside gene matches: 9. The V gene's germline CDR1 is MNHEY and CDR2 SMNVEV (reference sequence). The CDR3 covers 16 residues. CDR3 amino acids: CASSLGGVPRTDTQYF. Written as DNA, the CDR3 is TGTGCCAGCAGTCTGGGAGGGGTTCCCCGCACAGATACGCAGTATTTT.

CDR3 nucleotide sequence: TGTGCCAGCAGCGTAAAGATATCGGACAGGCCTTATGGCTACACCTTC. Its protein is CASSVKISDRPYGYTF. The chain links TRBV9 to TRBJ1-2; 7 bases fit TRBD1. The ends lost 1 base at V and 5 bases at J; junction bases unmatched: 11. Per germline, CDR1 SGDLS and CDR2 YYNGEE. This CDR3 has 16 residues.

In DNA, the CDR3 is TGTGCCAGCAGCCGGAACACTGAAGCTTTCTTT. Translating gives CASSRNTEAFF. The genes are TRBV28 and TRBJ1-1; D is undetermined. Germline CDR1 is MDHEN and CDR2 is SYDVKM. The CDR3 length is 11 residues. V was trimmed by 6 bases and J by 1 base, leaving 3 bases between them.

The V gene is TRBV7-9, the J gene TRBJ2-5; D is unresolved. The CDR3 runs to 15 residues. V was pared by 4 bases and J by 4 bases, with 16 bases between. Germline V gene lookup returns CDR1 SEHNR and CDR2 FQNEAQ (reference sequence). The CDR3 region is CASSSGLAIPETQYF. The CDR3 DNA follows: TGTGCCAGCAGCTCCGGGTTAGCTATCCCAGAGACCCAGTACTTC. Full variable domain (missing parts from reference TRBV7-9 and TRBJ2-5): DTGVSQNPRHKITKRGQNVTFRCDPISEHNRLYWYRQTLGQGPEFLTYFQNEAQLEKSRLLSDRFSAERPKGSFSTLEIQRTEQGDSAMYLCASSSGLAIPETQYFGPGTRLLVL.

This clone appeared a single time. J is TRBJ2-7 and V is TRBV3-1 (or the pseudogene TRBV3-2); 11 positions agree with TRBD1. This CDR3 spans 15 amino acids. Germline CDR1 reads LGHDT; CDR2 reads YNNKEL (reference sequence). V was clipped by 4 bases and J by 5 bases; unmatched bases: 7. The CDR3 nucleotides are TGTGCCAGCAGCCTCCTCCGGACAGGGGGCGACGAGCAGTACTTC. This codes for CASSLLRTGGDEQYF.

The chain is built from TRBV9 and TRBJ2-5; 8 nucleotides align to TRBD2. The CDR3 has 14 amino acids. Germline trimming cut 3 bases from V and 2 bases from J; bases unmatched to any gene: 3. Germline V lookup: CDR1 SGDLS, CDR2 YYNGEE. The CDR3 protein is CASSAGTSQETQYF. The DNA for the CDR3 is TGTGCCAGCAGCGCCGGGACTAGTCAAGAGACCCAGTACTTC.

The chain has TRBV19 and TRBJ2-2, with TRBD2 matching over 10 bases. This CDR3 is 19 amino acids long. V gave up 6 bases and J gave up 3 bases; unmatched junction bases: 16. Germline V gene lookup returns CDR1 LNHDA and CDR2 SQIVND (reference sequence). The CDR3 here is CASRGRGLAQSRYTGELFF. As DNA, the CDR3 is TGTGCCAGTAGGGGCCGGGGACTAGCGCAATCGAGGTACACCGGGGAGCTGTTTTTT.

The chain uses TRBV18 and TRBJ2-7; 9 bases match TRBD2. This CDR3 comprises 16 residues. Germline V lookup: CDR1 KGHSH, CDR2 LQKENI. Unmatched junction bases numbered 8, after V lost 3 bases and J lost 2 bases. The CDR3 is CASSPLSGSAPYEQYF. The CDR3 DNA sequence: TGTGCCAGCTCACCCCTTAGCGGGAGCGCTCCCTACGAGCAGTACTTC.

This chain uses TRBV2 with TRBJ2-7, with D possibly being TRBD2 (5 bases). V gave up 8 bases and J gave up 7 bases, with 27 bases separating them. This CDR3 comprises 16 residues. Per germline, CDR1 SNHLY and CDR2 FYNNEI. The CDR3 sequence is CASCSGWSTDKREQYF. In DNA form, the CDR3 reads TGTGCCAGCTGCAGTGGGTGGTCTACCGACAAGCGGGAGCAGTACTTC.

V usage is TRBV5-8 and J usage is TRBJ1-1, with D unclear. The V end lost 2 bases, the J end lost 11 bases, and 10 bases lay between the germline ends. Germline V gene sequence: CDR1 SGHTS, CDR2 YDEGEE. This CDR3 comprises 11 residues. The CDR3 is CASSFQVTAFF. Here the CDR3 DNA reads TGTGCCAGCAGCTTCCAGGTTACGGCTTTCTTT.

This rearrangement joins TRBV6-5 to TRBJ1-5; possible D gene TRBD1, 6 bases. The CDR3 sequence is 13 residues long. V was pared by 5 bases and J by 2 bases, with 7 bases between. CDR1 is MNHEY, CDR2 SVGAGI, per germline. This CDR3 reads CASSRQGNQPQHF. DNA of the CDR3: TGTGCCAGCAGTCGACAGGGCAATCAGCCCCAGCATTTT.

This chain links TRBV7-2 with TRBJ2-5; tentatively, D is TRBD1 (5 bases). V was trimmed by 3 bases and J by 5 bases, leaving 10 bases between them. Germline V CDR1 and CDR2: SGHTA, FQGNSA. CDR3 length: 13 amino acids. CDR3 region: CASSFQGMETQYF. CDR3 nucleotides: TGTGCCAGCAGCTTCCAGGGTATGGAGACCCAGTACTTC.

This chain connects TRBV27 to TRBJ1-2, with a weak D call TRBD1 (5 bases). V shed 5 bases and J shed 2 bases, with 9 bases lying between them. The CDR3 is made up of 13 amino acids. Germline V lookup: CDR1 MNHEY, CDR2 SMNVEV (reference sequence). The CDR3 region is CASSEGVNYGYTF. In DNA form, the CDR3 reads TGTGCCAGCAGTGAAGGGGTAAACTATGGCTACACCTTC.